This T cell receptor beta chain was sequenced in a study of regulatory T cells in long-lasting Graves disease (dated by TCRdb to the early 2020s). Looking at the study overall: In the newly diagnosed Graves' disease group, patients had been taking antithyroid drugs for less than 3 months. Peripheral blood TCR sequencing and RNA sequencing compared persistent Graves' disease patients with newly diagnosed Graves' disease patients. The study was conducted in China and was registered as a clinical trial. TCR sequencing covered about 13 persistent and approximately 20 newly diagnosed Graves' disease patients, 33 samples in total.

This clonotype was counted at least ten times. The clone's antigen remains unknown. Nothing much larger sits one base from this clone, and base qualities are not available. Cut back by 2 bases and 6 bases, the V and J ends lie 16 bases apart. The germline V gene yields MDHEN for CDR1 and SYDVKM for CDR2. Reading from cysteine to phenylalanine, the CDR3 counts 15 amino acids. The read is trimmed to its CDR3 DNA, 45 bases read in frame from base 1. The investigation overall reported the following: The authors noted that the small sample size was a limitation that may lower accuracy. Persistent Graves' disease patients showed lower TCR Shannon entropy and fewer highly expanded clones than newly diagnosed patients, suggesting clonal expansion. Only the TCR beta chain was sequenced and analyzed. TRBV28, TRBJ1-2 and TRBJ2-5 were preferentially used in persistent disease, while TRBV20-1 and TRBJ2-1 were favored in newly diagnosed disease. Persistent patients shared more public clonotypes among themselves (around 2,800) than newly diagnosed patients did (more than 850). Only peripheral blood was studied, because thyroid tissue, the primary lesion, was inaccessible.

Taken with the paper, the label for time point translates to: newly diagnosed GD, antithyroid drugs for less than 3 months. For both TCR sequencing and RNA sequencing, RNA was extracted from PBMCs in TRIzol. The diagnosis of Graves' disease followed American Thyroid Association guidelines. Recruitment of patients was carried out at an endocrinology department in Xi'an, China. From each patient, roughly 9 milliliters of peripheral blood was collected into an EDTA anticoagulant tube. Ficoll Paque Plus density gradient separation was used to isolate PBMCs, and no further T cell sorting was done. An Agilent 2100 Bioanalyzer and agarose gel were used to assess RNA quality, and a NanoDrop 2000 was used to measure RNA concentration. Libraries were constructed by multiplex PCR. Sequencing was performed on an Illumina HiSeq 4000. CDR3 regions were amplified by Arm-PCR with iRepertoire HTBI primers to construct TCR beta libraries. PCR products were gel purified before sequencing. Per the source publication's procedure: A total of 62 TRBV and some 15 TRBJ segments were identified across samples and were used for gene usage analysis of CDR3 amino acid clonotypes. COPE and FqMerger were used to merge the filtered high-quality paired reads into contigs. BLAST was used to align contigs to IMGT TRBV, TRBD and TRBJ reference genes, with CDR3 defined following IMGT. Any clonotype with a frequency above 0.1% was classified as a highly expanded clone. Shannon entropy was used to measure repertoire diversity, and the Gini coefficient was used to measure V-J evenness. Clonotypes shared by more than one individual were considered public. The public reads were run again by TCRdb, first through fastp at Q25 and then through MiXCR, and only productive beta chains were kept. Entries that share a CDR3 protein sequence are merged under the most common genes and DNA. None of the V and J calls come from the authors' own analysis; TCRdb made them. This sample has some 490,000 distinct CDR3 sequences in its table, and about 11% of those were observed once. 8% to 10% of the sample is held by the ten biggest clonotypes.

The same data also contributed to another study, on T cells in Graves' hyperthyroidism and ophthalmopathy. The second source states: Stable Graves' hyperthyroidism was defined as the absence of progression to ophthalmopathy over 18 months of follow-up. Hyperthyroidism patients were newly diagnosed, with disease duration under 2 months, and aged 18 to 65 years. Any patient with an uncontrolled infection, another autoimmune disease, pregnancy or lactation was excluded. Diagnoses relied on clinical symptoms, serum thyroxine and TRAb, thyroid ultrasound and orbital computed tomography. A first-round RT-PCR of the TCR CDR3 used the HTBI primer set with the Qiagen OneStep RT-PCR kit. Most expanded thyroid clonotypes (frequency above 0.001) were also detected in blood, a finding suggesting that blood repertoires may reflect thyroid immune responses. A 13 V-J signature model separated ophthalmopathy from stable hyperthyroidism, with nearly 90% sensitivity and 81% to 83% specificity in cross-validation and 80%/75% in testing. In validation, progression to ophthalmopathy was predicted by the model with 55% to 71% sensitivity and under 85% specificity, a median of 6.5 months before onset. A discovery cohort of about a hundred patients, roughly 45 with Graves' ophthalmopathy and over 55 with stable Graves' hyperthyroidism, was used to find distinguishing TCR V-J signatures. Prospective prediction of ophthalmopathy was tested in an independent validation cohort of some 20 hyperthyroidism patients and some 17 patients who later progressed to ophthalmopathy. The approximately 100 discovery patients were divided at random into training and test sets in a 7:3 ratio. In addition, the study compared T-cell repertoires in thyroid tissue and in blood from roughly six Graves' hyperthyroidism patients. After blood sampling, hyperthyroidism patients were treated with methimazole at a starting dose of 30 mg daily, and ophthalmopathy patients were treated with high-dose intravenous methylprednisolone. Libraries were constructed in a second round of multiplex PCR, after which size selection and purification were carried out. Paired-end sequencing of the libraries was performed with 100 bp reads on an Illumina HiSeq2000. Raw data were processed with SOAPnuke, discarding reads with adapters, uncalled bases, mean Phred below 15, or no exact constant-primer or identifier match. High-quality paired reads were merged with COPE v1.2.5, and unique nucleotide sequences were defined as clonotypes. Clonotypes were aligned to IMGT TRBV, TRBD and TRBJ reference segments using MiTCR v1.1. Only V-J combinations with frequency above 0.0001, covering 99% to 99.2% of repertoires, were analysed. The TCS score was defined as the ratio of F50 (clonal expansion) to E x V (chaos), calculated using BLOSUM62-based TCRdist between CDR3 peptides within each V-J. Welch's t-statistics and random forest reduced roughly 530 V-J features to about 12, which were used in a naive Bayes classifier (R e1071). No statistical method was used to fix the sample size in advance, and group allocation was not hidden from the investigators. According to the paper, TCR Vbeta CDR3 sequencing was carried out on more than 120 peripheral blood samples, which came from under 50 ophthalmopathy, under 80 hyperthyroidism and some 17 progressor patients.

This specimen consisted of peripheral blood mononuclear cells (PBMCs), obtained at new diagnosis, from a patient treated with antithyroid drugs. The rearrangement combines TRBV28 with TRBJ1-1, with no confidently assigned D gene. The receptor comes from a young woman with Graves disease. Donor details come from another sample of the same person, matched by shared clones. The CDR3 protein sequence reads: CASSLKAQIFPEAFF. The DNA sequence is TGTGCCAGCAGTTTAAAGGCTCAGATATTCCCTGAAGCTTTCTTT.